This T cell receptor (beta chain) derives from a study of blood T cell repertoires in COVID-19. Overall study context: COVID-19 samples from acute and convalescent phases originated in the United States, Italy and Spain.

Per the original data handling: Amplification from reference gene primers served as the basis for estimated nucleated cell counts. The protocol was immunoSEQ multiplex PCR, while the TCRdb copy is restricted to in-frame clones and leaves out a portion. That table is the source of V, J and clone size, and D and trimming were worked out from the DNA. The table lists a few hundred thousand clones, 89% of them singletons. Looked up from germline, CDR1 is MNHNS and CDR2 is SASEGT. With 3 bases removed from V and 4 bases from J, the gap between germline ends came to 15 bases. CDR3 length: 15 amino acids. This clonotype originated in a man between 40 and 49 years old with acute or convalescent COVID-19. The chain is built from TRBV6-1 and TRBJ2-5; perhaps TRBD1 as D (6 bases). Input material: peripheral blood. This CDR3 reads CASSDLRGTSETQYF. The CDR3 bases are TGTGCCAGCAGTGACCTAAGGGGGACATCAGAGACCCAGTACTTC.